This T cell receptor (beta chain) was found in a study of blood T cell repertoires in COVID-19. About the study: Italy, Spain and the United States were the sources of the convalescent and acute COVID-19 samples. PBMCs, B-cell-depleted T cells, or T cells provided the cDNA or gDNA that made up the material.

The CDR3 runs 15 residues. V was pared by 2 bases and J by 2 bases, with 13 bases between. CDR1 SGHRS and CDR2 YFSETQ come from the germline V gene. This clone was counted once. Methods used by the authors: Researchers report that nucleated cell counts were estimated from reference gene primer amplification. Assay used: immunoSEQ multiplex PCR; TCRdb lists only in-frame clones, some missing. The DNA was the basis for D and trimming; V, J and clone size are from that table. The table lists tens of thousands of clones, 80% to 90% of them singletons. The sequence derives from a woman at least 80 years old with active or convalescent COVID-19. Sequencing was carried out using peripheral blood. The V and J genes are TRBV5-1 and TRBJ1-1; D perhaps matches TRBD1 (6 bases). The CDR3 DNA reads TGCGCCAGCAGCTTAATGACAGGAGACAACACTGAAGCTTTCTTT. This gives the protein CASSLMTGDNTEAFF.